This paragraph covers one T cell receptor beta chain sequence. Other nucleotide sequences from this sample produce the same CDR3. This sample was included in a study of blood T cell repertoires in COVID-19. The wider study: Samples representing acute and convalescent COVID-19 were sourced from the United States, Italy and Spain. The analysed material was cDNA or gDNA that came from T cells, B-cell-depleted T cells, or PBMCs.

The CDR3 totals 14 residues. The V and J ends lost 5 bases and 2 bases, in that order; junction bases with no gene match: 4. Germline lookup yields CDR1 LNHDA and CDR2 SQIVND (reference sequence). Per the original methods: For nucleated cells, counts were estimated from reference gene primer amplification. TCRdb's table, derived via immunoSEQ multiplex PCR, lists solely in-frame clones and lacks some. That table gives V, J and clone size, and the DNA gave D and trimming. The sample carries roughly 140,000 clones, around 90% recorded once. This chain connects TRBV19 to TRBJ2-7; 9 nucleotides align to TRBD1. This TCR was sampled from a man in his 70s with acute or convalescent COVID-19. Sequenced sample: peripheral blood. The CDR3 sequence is CASSPRQGAYEQYF. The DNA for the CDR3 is TGTGCCAGTAGTCCAAGACAGGGGGCCTACGAGCAGTACTTC.